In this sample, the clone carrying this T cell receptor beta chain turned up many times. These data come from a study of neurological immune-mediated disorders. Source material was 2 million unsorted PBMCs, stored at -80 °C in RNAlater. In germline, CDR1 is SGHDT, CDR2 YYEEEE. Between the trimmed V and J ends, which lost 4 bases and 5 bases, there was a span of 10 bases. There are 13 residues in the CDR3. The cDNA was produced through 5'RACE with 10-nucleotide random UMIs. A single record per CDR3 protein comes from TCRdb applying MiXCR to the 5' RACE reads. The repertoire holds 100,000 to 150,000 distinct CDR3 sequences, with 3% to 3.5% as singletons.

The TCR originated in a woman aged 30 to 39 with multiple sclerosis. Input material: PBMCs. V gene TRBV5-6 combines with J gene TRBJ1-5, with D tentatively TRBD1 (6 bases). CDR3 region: CASSRGGDQPQHF. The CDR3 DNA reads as TGTGCCAGCAGCAGGGGGGGGGATCAGCCCCAGCATTTT. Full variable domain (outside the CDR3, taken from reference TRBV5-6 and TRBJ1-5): DAGVTQSPTHLIKTRGQQVTLRCSPKSGHDTVSWYQQALGQGPQFIFQYYEEEERQRGNFPDRFSGHQFPNYSSELNVNALLLGDSALYLCASSRGGDQPQHFGDGTRLSIL.